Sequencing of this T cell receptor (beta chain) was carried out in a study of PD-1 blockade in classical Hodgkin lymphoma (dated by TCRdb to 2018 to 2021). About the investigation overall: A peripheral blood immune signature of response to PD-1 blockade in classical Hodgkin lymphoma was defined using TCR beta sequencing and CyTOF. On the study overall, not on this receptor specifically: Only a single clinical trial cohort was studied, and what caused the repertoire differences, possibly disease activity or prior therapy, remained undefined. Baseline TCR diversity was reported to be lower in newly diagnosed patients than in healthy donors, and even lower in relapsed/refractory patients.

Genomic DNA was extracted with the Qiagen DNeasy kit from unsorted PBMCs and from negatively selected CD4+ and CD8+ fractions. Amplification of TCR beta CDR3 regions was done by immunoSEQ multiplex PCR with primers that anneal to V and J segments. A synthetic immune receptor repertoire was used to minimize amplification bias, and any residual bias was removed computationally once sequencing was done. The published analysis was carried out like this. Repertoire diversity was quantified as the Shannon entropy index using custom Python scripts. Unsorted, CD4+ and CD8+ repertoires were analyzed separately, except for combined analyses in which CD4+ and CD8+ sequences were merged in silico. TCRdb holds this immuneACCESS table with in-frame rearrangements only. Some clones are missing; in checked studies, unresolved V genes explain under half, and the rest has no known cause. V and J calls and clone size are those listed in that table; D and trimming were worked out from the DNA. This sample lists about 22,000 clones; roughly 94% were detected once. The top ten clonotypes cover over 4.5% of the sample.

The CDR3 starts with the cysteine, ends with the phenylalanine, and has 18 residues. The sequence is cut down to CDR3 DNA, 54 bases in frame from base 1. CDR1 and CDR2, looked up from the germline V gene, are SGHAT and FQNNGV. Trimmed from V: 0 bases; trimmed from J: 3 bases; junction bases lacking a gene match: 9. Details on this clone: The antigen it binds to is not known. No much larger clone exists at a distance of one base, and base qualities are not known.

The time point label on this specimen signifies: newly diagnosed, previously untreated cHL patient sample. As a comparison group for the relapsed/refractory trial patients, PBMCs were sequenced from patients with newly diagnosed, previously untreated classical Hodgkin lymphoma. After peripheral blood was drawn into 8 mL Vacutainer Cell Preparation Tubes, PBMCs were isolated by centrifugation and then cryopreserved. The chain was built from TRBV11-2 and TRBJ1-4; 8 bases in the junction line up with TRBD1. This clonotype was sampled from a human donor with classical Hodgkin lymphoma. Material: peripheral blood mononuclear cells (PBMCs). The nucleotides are TGTGCCAGCAGCTTAGAGTTCGGCAGGGGGCTATCTAATGAAAAACTGTTTTTT. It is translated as CASSLEFGRGLSNEKLFF.